This T cell receptor beta chain was found in a study of cytomegalovirus exposure and HLA in healthy donors. Study results and caveats: The CMV antigen specificity of a few CMV-associated chains was confirmed through in vitro analysis. It was reported that the classifier diagnosed cytomegalovirus status with high specificity and sensitivity in both the original and validation cohorts. Cytomegalovirus association was assigned to 170 or so TCR beta chains.

About this clone: What it recognizes is unknown.

TCRdb keeps only in-frame clones here, not all; method: immunoSEQ multiplex PCR. The profile shows approximately 72,000 clones, 90% to 95% of them singletons. Material: PBMCs. The TCR originated in a woman under 30 in good health and CMV-seronegative.

In DNA, the CDR3 is TGCAGCGTTGAAGATCCATACACTGAAGCTTTCTTT. Amino acids: CSVEDPYTEAFF. The chain uses TRBV29-1 and TRBJ1-1; D call uncertain. The germline V gene has CDR1 SQVTM and CDR2 ANQGSEA. The CDR3 extends over 12 amino acids. Trimming cost V 0 bases and J 3 bases, with 5 bases left between them.